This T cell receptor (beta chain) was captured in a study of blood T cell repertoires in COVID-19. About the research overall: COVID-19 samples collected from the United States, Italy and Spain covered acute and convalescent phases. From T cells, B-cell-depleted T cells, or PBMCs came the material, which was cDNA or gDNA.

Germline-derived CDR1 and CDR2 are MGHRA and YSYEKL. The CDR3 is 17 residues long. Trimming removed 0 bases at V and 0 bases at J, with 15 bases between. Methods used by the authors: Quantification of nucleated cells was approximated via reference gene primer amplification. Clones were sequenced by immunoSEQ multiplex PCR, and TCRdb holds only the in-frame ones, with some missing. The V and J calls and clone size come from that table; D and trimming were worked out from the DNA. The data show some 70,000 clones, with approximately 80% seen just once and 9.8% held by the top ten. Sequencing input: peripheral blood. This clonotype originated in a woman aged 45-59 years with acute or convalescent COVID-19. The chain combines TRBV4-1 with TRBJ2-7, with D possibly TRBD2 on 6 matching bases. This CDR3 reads CASSQDMRLVSSYEQYF. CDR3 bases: TGCGCCAGCAGCCAAGATATGAGACTAGTGAGCTCCTACGAGCAGTACTTC.